This T cell receptor (beta chain) was found in a study of beta chain features in type 1 diabetes. At the level of the study: Sorted cells, 90 million to 130 million in number, were examined across all samples.

The authors reverse transcribed all of the isolated RNA, so sequencing captured expressed TCRB transcripts. The protocol was immunoSEQ multiplex PCR, while the TCRdb copy is restricted to in-frame clones and leaves out a portion. The sample records hundreds of thousands of clones, approximately 10% being singletons. Germline-derived CDR1 and CDR2 are SGHAT and FQNNGV. Trimming removed 3 bases from V and 2 bases from J; junction bases left unmatched: 6. This CDR3 contains 16 residues. About this clone: Its antigen is currently unknown.

General study points: Shortening of TCRB CDR3s, moderate but significant, appeared in all four CD4+ subsets of Type 1 diabetes patients. More deletions and fewer insertions at VDJ junctions were found in patients with type 1 diabetes. Sequencing used cDNA, and cells with high TCR expression could therefore be over-represented.

The receptor was isolated from a woman aged 25 to 39 in good health. This chain uses TRBV11-2 with TRBJ2-5; 10 bases are shared with TRBD2. Sequenced input: naive CD4+ T cells from blood. The CDR3 region is CASSFALAGRQETQYF. The CDR3 DNA reads TGTGCCAGCAGCTTTGCACTAGCGGGGAGGCAAGAGACCCAGTACTTC.